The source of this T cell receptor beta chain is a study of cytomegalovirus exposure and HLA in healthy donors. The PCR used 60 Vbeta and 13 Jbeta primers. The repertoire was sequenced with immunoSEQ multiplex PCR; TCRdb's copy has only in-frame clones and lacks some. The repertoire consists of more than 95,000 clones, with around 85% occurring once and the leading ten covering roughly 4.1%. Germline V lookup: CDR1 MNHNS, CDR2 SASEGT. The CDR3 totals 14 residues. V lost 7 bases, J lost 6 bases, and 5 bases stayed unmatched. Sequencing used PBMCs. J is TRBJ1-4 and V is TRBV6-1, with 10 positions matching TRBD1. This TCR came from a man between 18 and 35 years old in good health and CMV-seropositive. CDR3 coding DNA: TGTGCCAGCAAGAGGGGGACAGGGGATGAAAAACTGTTTTTT. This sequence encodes CASKRGTGDEKLFF.